These 10 T cell receptor beta chains originate from one sample sequenced in a study of CD8+ T cells in alopecia areata. Extracted RNA was reverse transcribed into cDNA, the sequencing template. Data came from immunoSEQ multiplex PCR; TCRdb stores just in-frame clones and leaves some out. The sample carries more than 100,000 clones, 85% to 90% recorded once. Stated treatment: oral pan-JAK inhibitor, 5-10 mg twice daily. The specimen comprised CD8+ T cells sorted from blood, sampled at approximately week 31, from a patient treated with tofacitinib. The origin of the receptors is a human donor with alopecia areata.

This clone was recorded a few times. The J gene is TRBJ2-7, the V gene TRBV6-5; tentatively, D is TRBD1 (6 bases). CDR1 and CDR2 from the germline V gene are MNHEY and SVGAGI. The CDR3 sequence is 13 residues long. V shed 6 bases and J shed 3 bases, with 12 bases lying between them. The CDR3 is CASSPGTNYEQYF. The DNA for the CDR3 is TGTGCCAGCAGCCCGGGGACAAACTACGAGCAGTACTTC.

The V and J genes are TRBV29-1 and TRBJ2-1, with unresolved D. Germline V gene lookup returns CDR1 SQVTM and CDR2 ANQGSEA. The CDR3 is made up of 13 amino acids. V was clipped by 4 bases and J by 6 bases, with 13 bases between them. In DNA form, the CDR3 reads TGCAGCGTTGGAGGAACGTTCGCCAATGAGCAGTTCTTC. Its protein is CSVGGTFANEQFF.

The chain carries TRBV7-8 and TRBJ2-7; 11 positions agree with TRBD2. CDR1 is SGHVS, CDR2 FQNEAQ, per germline. This CDR3 contains 17 residues. V gave up 5 bases and J gave up 4 bases; unmatched junction bases: 13. CDR3 bases: TGTGCCAGCAGCCCGTTCCGTTCTGGGACTAGCGGTTACGAGCAGTACTTC. Translation: CASSPFRSGTSGYEQYF. Using reference TRBV7-8 and TRBJ2-7 for the parts outside the CDR3, the full variable domain is GAGVSQSPRYKVAKRGQDVALRCDPISGHVSLFWYQQALGQGPEFLTYFQNEAQLDKSGLPSDRFFAERPEGSVSTLKIQRTQQEDSAVYLCASSPFRSGTSGYEQYFGPGTRLTVT.

The genes are TRBV11-2 and TRBJ2-7, with TRBD2 as a possible D gene (6 bases). The CDR3 loop spans 14 amino acids. From germline, CDR1 is SGHAT and CDR2 FQNNGV. V was pared by 2 bases and J by 3 bases, with 11 bases between. CDR3 DNA sequence: TGTGCCAGCAGCTTATCACGCGGGATCTACGAGCAGTACTTC. Translation: CASSLSRGIYEQYF.

The J gene is TRBJ1-2, the V gene TRBV29-1; D gene ambiguous. From germline, CDR1 is SQVTM and CDR2 ANQGSEA. The CDR3 extends over 11 amino acids. Trimming took 4 bases from V and 4 from J, leaving 7 bases between them. Written as DNA, the CDR3 is TGCAGCGTTGTAACGGGCTATGGCTACACCTTC. It translates to CSVVTGYGYTF.

The chain carries TRBV7-3 and TRBJ2-5, with 7 bases that match TRBD2. The germline V gene has CDR1 SGHTA and CDR2 FQGTGA. CDR3 length: 20 amino acids. The ends lost 0 bases at V and 2 bases at J; junction bases unmatched: 18. Here the CDR3 reads CASSLTVVGGASGLQETQYF. The DNA of the CDR3 is TGTGCCAGCAGCTTAACAGTGGTCGGAGGGGCTAGCGGACTTCAAGAGACCCAGTACTTC.

This chain connects TRBV9 to TRBJ2-7; D unclear. Germline V gene lookup returns CDR1 SGDLS and CDR2 YYNGEE. There are 13 residues in the CDR3. Trimming took off 0 bases at V and 0 bases at J, with 4 bases between the two ends. The CDR3 loop is CASSVADSYEQYF. The CDR3 DNA reads as TGTGCCAGCAGCGTAGCCGACTCCTACGAGCAGTACTTC.

V usage is TRBV29-1 and J usage is TRBJ1-2; a weak D match, TRBD1 (5 bases). CDR1 and CDR2 from the germline V gene are SQVTM and ANQGSEA. With 7 bases removed from V and 4 bases from J, the gap between germline ends came to 16 bases. The CDR3 length is 13 residues. CDR3 bases: TGCAGCGGTGACCTGGGGGTCTCCTATGGCTACACCTTC. Protein sequence: CSGDLGVSYGYTF. The whole variable domain, filled in from reference TRBV29-1 and TRBJ1-2, reads SAVISQKPSRDICQRGTSLTIQCQVDSQVTMMFWYRQQPGQSLTLIATANQGSEATYESGFVIDKFPISRPNLTFSTLTVSNMSPEDSSIYLCSGDLGVSYGYTFGSGTRLTVV.

V usage is TRBV29-1 and J usage is TRBJ2-3; 9 bases are shared with TRBD2. The CDR3 loop spans 15 amino acids. The germline V gene has CDR1 SQVTM and CDR2 ANQGSEA. After removal of 1 base from V and 3 bases from J, the junction contained 5 bases not matched to a gene. CDR3 in amino acids: CSVEASGVLTDTQYF. CDR3 nucleotide sequence: TGCAGCGTTGAAGCTAGCGGGGTTCTAACAGATACGCAGTATTTT.

This clone is medium-sized by share. The V call is TRBV14, the J call TRBJ2-1; D may be TRBD2 (5 bases). This CDR3 region has 15 residues. The V gene's germline CDR1 is SGHDN and CDR2 FVKESK. V was pared by 4 bases and J by 0 bases, with 10 bases between. CDR3 sequence: CASSPLGSSYNEQFF. CDR3 nucleotides: TGTGCCAGCAGCCCCCTGGGGAGCTCCTACAATGAGCAGTTCTTC.